The rows below give T cell receptor beta chains drawn from one sample of a study of shared clonotypes between healthy human individuals. Measured with immunoSEQ multiplex PCR; TCRdb has only the in-frame clones, and not every one. The sample yields a few hundred thousand clones, roughly 97% seen once. Material: naive CD4+ T cells sorted from blood. These receptors were taken from a woman younger than 45 in good health. Both conserved end residues are part of each CDR3. A D gene is named only where the DNA matches it firmly. A clone size is listed for some rows: how often the clone was seen (once, few, many), or a class if it is expanded.

d_call,clone_size,j_call,v_call,cdr3_nt,cdr3_aa
TRBD1,NA,TRBJ2-7,TRBV28,TGTGCCAGCACCATGACAGGGCCCTACGAGCAGTACTTC,CASTMTGPYEQYF
NA,NA,TRBJ2-3,TRBV6-1,TGTCCGAGGGACGAGGTGAGCTCTAGCACAGATACGCAGTATTTT,CPRDEVSSSTDTQYF
TRBD2,once,TRBJ2-3,TRBV10-2,TGCGCCGCAGTGGGACTAGCGGGAAAAACTAGCACAGATACGCAGTATTTT,CAAVGLAGKTSTDTQYF
TRBD2,NA,TRBJ2-1,TRBV7-8,TGTGCCAGCAGCTTAGGGACTAGCGGGATGCTCTCCTACAATGAGCAGTTCTTC,CASSLGTSGMLSYNEQFF
NA,NA,TRBJ2-7,TRBV27,TGTGCCAGCAGTTGGGGCCACGAGCAGTACTTC,CASSWGHEQYF
TRBD1,NA,TRBJ2-3,TRBV18,TGTGCCAGCTCACGTCGGACAGGGTCCACAGATACGCAGTATTTT,CASSRRTGSTDTQYF
TRBD1,NA,TRBJ1-2,TRBV19,TGTGCCAGCAACTATGACAGGGGACAAGCCCCAAACTATGGCTACACCTTC,CASNYDRGQAPNYGYTF
NA,NA,TRBJ2-7,TRBV11-3,TGTGCCAGCAGCCGCGGGACAAGCTACGAGCAGTACTTC,CASSRGTSYEQYF
NA,NA,TRBJ2-1,TRBV27,TGTGCCAGCAGTTACAAGGGTTTATCCTACAATGAGCAGTTCTTC,CASSYKGLSYNEQFF
TRBD2,NA,TRBJ2-1,TRBV15,TGTGCCACCAGCAGAGATTGTACGGGCGTGCGGGAGGATTGTTACAATGAGCAGTTCTTC,CATSRDCTGVREDCYNEQFF
TRBD1,NA,TRBJ1-3,TRBV15,TGTGCCACCAGCAGAGCCGGGACAGGGGGAAACACCATATATTTT,CATSRAGTGGNTIYF
NA,NA,TRBJ1-1,TRBV5-1,TGCGCCAGCAGCTTGGGACACCGTGAAGCTTTCTTT,CASSLGHREAFF